A single sample is the source of the 30 T cell receptor beta chains below, sequenced in a study of post-analysis software for immune sequencing data. The library was made from cDNA and included unique molecular identifiers. TCRdb re-called the PCR reads with MiXCR, one entry per CDR3 protein. The sample lists 550,000 to 700,000 distinct CDR3 sequences, 44% occurring once. Study observations and caveats: Five TRBV segments, including TRBV5-6, TRBV5-1 and TRBV20-1, were more frequent in patients than controls.

These receptors' targets are unknown. The sample taken for sequencing was blood. The source of these receptors is a girl under 18 with multiple sclerosis.

The chain employs TRBV12-3 or TRBV12-4 and TRBJ2-7; D remains unclear. The CDR3 sequence is 14 residues long. The V end was cut by 1 base, the J end by 0 bases, with 7 bases between. The CDR3, as DNA: TGTGCCAGCAGTTTAGGACCGAACTCCTACGAGCAGTACTTC. The encoded protein is CASSLGPNSYEQYF.

The J gene is TRBJ1-2, the V gene TRBV7-2; D is perhaps TRBD1 (5 bases). The V end was cut by 5 bases, the J end by 3 bases, with 16 bases between. Germline V gene sequence: CDR1 SGHTA, CDR2 FQGNSA. The length of the CDR3 is 15 residues. CDR3 in amino acids: CASSPRQGRYYGYTF. The DNA of the CDR3 is TGTGCCAGCAGCCCCAGGCAGGGCCGTTACTATGGCTACACCTTC.

This chain links TRBV4-1 with TRBJ1-2; D call uncertain. The germline V gene has CDR1 MGHRA and CDR2 YSYEKL. The CDR3 runs to 16 residues. V lost 0 bases and J 4 bases, leaving 15 bases between the germline ends. DNA for the CDR3: TGCGCCAGCAGCCAAGATCTAAAGCAACAAGCCTATGGCTACACCTTC. Its translation: CASSQDLKQQAYGYTF.

The gene calls are TRBV12-3 or TRBV12-4 and TRBJ2-1, with D maybe TRBD2 (5 bases). The CDR3 is made up of 15 amino acids. Trimming took 3 bases from V and 4 from J, leaving 13 bases between them. The CDR3, as DNA: TGTGCCAGCAGTTTGGGAGAGAGGAGTTACAATGAGCAGTTCTTC. It encodes CASSLGERSYNEQFF.

The table lists this clonotype with a few counts. The chain employs TRBV5-1 and TRBJ2-1, with D tentatively TRBD2 (5 bases). The CDR3 totals 14 residues. Per the germline V gene, CDR1 is SGHRS and CDR2 is YFSETQ. The V gene lost 3 bases and the J gene lost 6 bases, with 13 bases spanning the gap. The CDR3 spells CASSSDDYTNEQFF. The CDR3 DNA sequence: TGCGCCAGCAGCTCCGATGACTATACCAATGAGCAGTTCTTC.

The chain combines TRBV27 with TRBJ2-7; unclear D gene. Germline values: CDR1 MNHEY, CDR2 SMNVEV (reference sequence). Trimming shortened V by 2 bases and J by 3 bases, and 11 bases separated the two germline ends. The CDR3 loop spans 14 amino acids. CDR3 DNA: TGTGCCAGCAGTTTAAGAGGCCCGGGCTACGAGCAGTACTTC. Its translation: CASSLRGPGYEQYF.

In this sample, this clonotype turned up a few times. The chain joins TRBV5-1 to TRBJ2-5; D gene uncertain. Per germline, CDR1 SGHRS and CDR2 YFSETQ. The germline V and J ends were trimmed by 4 bases and 2 bases, with 12 bases remaining between them. The CDR3 spans 14 residues. The CDR3 DNA reads TGCGCCAGCAGCATCAGCGACCCGCAAGAGACCCAGTACTTC. This translates into CASSISDPQETQYF.

This chain uses TRBV7-9 with TRBJ2-7; weak D call: TRBD1 (5 bases). Per the germline V gene, CDR1 is SEHNR and CDR2 is FQNEAQ (reference sequence). V was shortened by 4 bases and J by 0 bases, with 19 bases between the two germline ends. The CDR3 sequence is 17 residues long. Here the CDR3 DNA reads TGTGCCAGCAGCTCCGGACCCGACAGACCGAGCTCCTACGAGCAGTACTTC. This codes for CASSSGPDRPSSYEQYF.

V is TRBV6-5 and J is TRBJ2-1, with D possibly TRBD2 on 6 matching bases. The CDR3 contains 13 residues. V was trimmed by 8 bases and J by 6 bases, leaving 14 bases between them. The germline CDR1 and CDR2 sequences are MNHEY and SVGAGI. Here the CDR3 reads CASRYGRSNEQFF. CDR3 DNA sequence: TGTGCCAGCCGGTACGGGAGATCCAATGAGCAGTTCTTC.

This clonotype was picked up a small number of times. The gene calls are TRBV4-1 and TRBJ1-6, with 7 positions matching TRBD1. CDR1 and CDR2 (germline): MGHRA, YSYEKL. V was pared by 0 bases and J by 0 bases, with 5 bases of the junction left unmatched. The CDR3 length is 18 residues. As DNA, the CDR3 is TGCGCCAGCAGCCAAGATGAGGACAGGAGCTCCTATAATTCACCCCTCCACTTT. This translates into CASSQDEDRSSYNSPLHF.

The chain is built from TRBV19 and TRBJ2-1, with D tentatively TRBD2 (6 bases). The CDR3 runs to 15 residues. The V end was cut by 3 bases, the J end by 5 bases, with 14 bases between. CDR1 and CDR2 from the germline V gene are LNHDA and SQIVND (reference sequence). The CDR3 sequence is CASSMGGGANNEQFF. CDR3 sequence (DNA): TGTGCCAGTAGTATGGGTGGCGGGGCTAACAATGAGCAGTTCTTC.

This clonotype was seen a handful of times. The chain recombines TRBV12-3 or TRBV12-4 with TRBJ2-7; weak D call: TRBD2 (5 bases). This CDR3 has 13 amino acids. The V end was cut by 2 bases, the J end by 6 bases, with 11 bases between. CDR3 nucleotides: TGTGCCAGCAGTTTAAGGGAGAAGCGCGAGCAGTACTTC. Protein product: CASSLREKREQYF.

The rearrangement uses TRBV29-1 and TRBJ1-2; tentatively, D is TRBD1 (5 bases). V was pared by 4 bases and J by 4 bases, with 22 bases between. This CDR3 contains 16 residues. Germline V gene lookup returns CDR1 SQVTM and CDR2 ANQGSEA. CDR3 DNA sequence: TGCAGCGTTGTAGTTCTGGTTCCGGGGGAGTCCTATGGCTACACCTTC. Its translation: CSVVVLVPGESYGYTF.

The gene calls are TRBV6-1 and TRBJ1-3, with D maybe TRBD1 (6 bases). V shed 2 bases and J shed 8 bases, with 13 bases lying between them. Germline values: CDR1 MNHNS, CDR2 SASEGT. There are 14 residues in the CDR3. CDR3: CASSERTEGDTIYF. CDR3 DNA: TGTGCCAGCAGTGAACGGACAGAAGGAGACACCATATATTTT.

This clonotype was seen a handful of times. This chain connects TRBV6-5 to TRBJ2-5; D gene ambiguous. V shed 5 bases and J shed 0 bases, with 13 bases lying between them. There are 15 residues in the CDR3. Germline-derived CDR1 and CDR2 are MNHEY and SVGAGI. In nucleotides, the CDR3 is TGTGCCAGCAGTACCCCACGGACGTACCAAGAGACCCAGTACTTC. Its translation is CASSTPRTYQETQYF.

The chain carries TRBV7-2 and TRBJ1-6; 10 bases align to TRBD1. Germline CDR1 reads SGHTA; CDR2 reads FQGNSA. The CDR3 is 16 residues long. V was pared by 5 bases and J by 3 bases, with 4 bases of the junction left unmatched. The CDR3 loop is CASSRQGAFYNSPLHF. The CDR3 DNA sequence: TGTGCCAGCAGCCGACAGGGGGCTTTCTATAATTCACCCCTCCACTTT.

This clonotype showed up just a few times. The V gene is TRBV6-5, the J gene TRBJ2-7, with D hard to call. Trimming pared 6 bases from V and 0 bases from J, leaving 9 bases between. In germline, CDR1 is MNHEY, CDR2 SVGAGI. The CDR3 sequence is 13 residues long. The CDR3 region is CASSAKRSYEQYF. The CDR3 DNA sequence: TGTGCCAGCAGCGCGAAACGCTCCTACGAGCAGTACTTC.

This clonotype was recorded a few times. The genes are TRBV7-8 and TRBJ2-6; 8 nucleotides match TRBD1. The V gene's germline CDR1 is SGHVS and CDR2 FQNEAQ. Trimming cost V 5 bases and J 12 bases; bases outside gene matches: 27. This CDR3 spans 20 amino acids. The CDR3 DNA reads TGTGCCAGCAGCAAGAGTATTATCCTCTCCCGGACAGGGACGCTAGGCGTCCTGACTTTC. Translating it yields CASSKSIILSRTGTLGVLTF.

This clonotype was recorded a few times. This rearrangement joins TRBV28 to TRBJ1-2; D unclear. CDR1 MDHEN and CDR2 SYDVKM come from the germline V gene. V lost 6 bases to trimming and J lost 4 bases, with 15 bases between them. The CDR3 extends over 14 amino acids. The CDR3 bases are TGTGCCAGCAGCCCCGTCCAGCGAGTCTATGGCTACACCTTC. It yields the protein CASSPVQRVYGYTF.

The chain carries TRBV5-1 and TRBJ2-7, with TRBD1 identical over 8 bases. The CDR3 totals 17 residues. J was trimmed by 2 bases and V by 5 bases; bases with no gene match: 15. Germline V gene lookup returns CDR1 SGHRS and CDR2 YFSETQ. CDR3 sequence (DNA): TGCGCCAGCAGACCGGAGGCCCCGGGACAGGTGACCTACGAGCAGTACTTC. It translates to CASRPEAPGQVTYEQYF.

The chain is built from TRBV15 and TRBJ2-5, with a tentative D call TRBD1 (6 bases). Trimming removed 0 bases from V and 5 bases from J, with 16 bases in between. Germline V gene data show CDR1 as LNHNV and CDR2 as YYDKDF (reference sequence). This CDR3 has 16 amino acids. Here the CDR3 DNA reads TGTGCCACCAGCAGAGACGGGGCAGGGGTGGACGAGACCCAGTACTTC. This gives the protein CATSRDGAGVDETQYF.

This clonotype was counted a few times. The chain uses TRBV7-8 and TRBJ1-5; D is possibly TRBD1 (6 bases). This CDR3 is built from 14 residues. V was clipped by 4 bases and J by 11 bases, with 18 bases between them. Germline CDR1 is SGHVS and CDR2 is FQNEAQ. This CDR3 reads CASSSSQGLIAQHF. CDR3 in DNA: TGTGCCAGCAGCTCCTCACAGGGTTTAATAGCCCAGCATTTT.

The rearrangement joins TRBV6-6 to TRBJ2-1; D not certain. The V end lost 1 base, the J end lost 5 bases, and 6 bases lay between the germline ends. The CDR3 has 13 residues. The V gene's germline CDR1 is MNHNY and CDR2 SVGAGI (reference sequence). In DNA form, the CDR3 reads TGTGCCAGCAGTTACTTCCCAAACAATGAGCAGTTCTTC. This translates into CASSYFPNNEQFF.

The CDR3 loop reads CASSQDLLYGYTF. Written as DNA, the CDR3 is TGCGCCAGCAGCCAAGATCTGCTCTATGGCTACACCTTC. V usage is TRBV4-1 and J usage is TRBJ1-2, with D unclear. The CDR3 has 13 amino acids. With 0 bases removed from V and 4 bases from J, the gap between germline ends came to 6 bases. Germline V lookup: CDR1 MGHRA, CDR2 YSYEKL.

The chain is built from TRBV4-1 and TRBJ2-5; 10 bases map to TRBD2. After removal of 0 bases from V and 0 bases from J, the junction contained 7 bases not matched to a gene. This CDR3 has 18 residues. Germline CDR1 and CDR2: MGHRA and YSYEKL. The DNA for the CDR3 is TGCGCCAGCAGCCAAGAGGGTCTAGCGGGGGCTTACCAAGAGACCCAGTACTTC. It is translated as CASSQEGLAGAYQETQYF.

This clonotype came up a few times. The chain uses TRBV12-3 or TRBV12-4 and TRBJ2-7; D call uncertain. CDR3 length: 12 amino acids. Trimming removed 3 bases from V and 5 bases from J, with 8 bases in between. The CDR3 region is CASSFALHEQYF. Here the CDR3 DNA reads TGTGCCAGCAGTTTCGCATTACACGAGCAGTACTTC.

This clonotype was detected only once. The chain couples TRBV6-2 or TRBV6-3 to TRBJ2-4, with D unclear. The J call may be wrong; the DNA end is better matched by TRBJ2-7. From germline, CDR1 is MNHEY and CDR2 SVGEGT. The CDR3 spans 15 residues. The CDR3 DNA follows: TGTGCCAGCACCGCCCTCGGAGACCACTATACCGAGCAGTACTTC. It codes for CASTALGDHYTEQYF.

The chain employs TRBV12-3 or TRBV12-4 and TRBJ1-5; tentative D call: TRBD1 (6 bases). Trimming cost V 5 bases and J 7 bases, with 18 bases left between them. The CDR3 spans 15 residues. This CDR3 reads CASSPEAGDGQPQHF. The CDR3 coding sequence is TGTGCCAGCAGTCCAGAGGCAGGGGATGGGCAGCCCCAGCATTTT.

This clonotype was observed a handful of times. The V and J genes are TRBV11-2 and TRBJ1-1; D perhaps matches TRBD1 (5 bases). Trimming pared 3 bases from V and 4 bases from J, leaving 12 bases between. Germline CDR1 and CDR2: SGHAT and FQNNGV. The length of the CDR3 is 14 residues. The CDR3 sequence is CASSFGGTGTEAFF. The DNA of the CDR3 is TGTGCCAGCAGCTTTGGGGGGACGGGCACTGAAGCTTTCTTT.

Comments on this clonotype: The junction departs from the called germline gene at one end, perhaps through a read error. The chain links TRBV5-1 to TRBJ1-1; D ambiguous. Germline CDR1 and CDR2: SGHRS and YFSETQ. The CDR3 loop spans 12 amino acids. CDR3 loop: CASSLKNTEAFF. In DNA form, the CDR3 reads TGTGCCAGCAGCTTAAAGAACACTGAAGCTTTCTTT.